The rows below give T cell receptor beta chains drawn from one sample of a study of graft-versus-host responses after intestinal transplantation. Data came from immunoSEQ multiplex PCR; TCRdb stores just in-frame clones and leaves some out. The sample records around 21,000 clones, 50% to 65% being singletons. Sequenced here: alloreactive CD4+ T cells from a mixed lymphocyte reaction culture, sampled before intestinal transplant. The receptor source for this set is a human patient who received an intestinal transplant. Each CDR3 is given with its conserved first and last residue.

v_gene	j_gene	CDR3aa
TRBV7-9	TRBJ2-7	CASSLEGQPFYEQYF
TRBV11-2	TRBJ1-5	CASSLMAGPQHF
TRBV5-1	TRBJ2-3	CASSSGRSTGTDTQYF
TRBV27	TRBJ2-7	CASRSQGSTYEQYF
TRBV30	TRBJ1-1	CAWSSQGGRAEAFF
TRBV5-5	TRBJ2-7	CASSLGALAGFYEQYF
TRBV27	TRBJ2-7	CASSPDLARSSYYEQYF
TRBV7-2	TRBJ2-5	CASSFFPGGGETQYF
TRBV19	TRBJ2-1	CASGEGNEQFF
TRBV5-4	TRBJ2-7	CASSRDRPSYEQYF
TRBV21-1	TRBJ1-1	CASSKARDRGITEAFF
TRBV30	TRBJ1-5	CAWSASGSGGQPQHF
TRBV7-9	TRBJ2-7	CASSLVSGLFQEQYF
TRBV28	TRBJ1-1	CASSLWGLMNTEAFF
TRBV15	TRBJ2-3	CATSTRTSGSADTQYF
TRBV9	TRBJ2-5	CASSVNPGTVQGTQYF
TRBV5-1	TRBJ2-2	CASTATVANTGELFF
TRBV5-4	TRBJ2-7	CASSHLRGYEQYF
TRBV28	TRBJ2-2	CASSSNTGELFF
TRBV5-6	TRBJ2-1	CASSLNSRSYNEQFF
TRBV5-5	TRBJ1-4	CASSRGDAATNEKLFF
TRBV15	TRBJ2-5	CATSTGGTGPQETQYF
TRBV10-3	TRBJ2-5	CATGTGDQETQYF
TRBV19	TRBJ2-2	CASRAGGELFF
TRBV7-8	TRBJ1-2	CASSKTGSDGYTF
TRBV9	TRBJ1-2	CASSVGQLNFRGYTF
TRBV18	TRBJ2-7	CASSPPGQGSYEQYF
TRBV6-7	TRBJ2-2	CASSYRTGGVAGELFF
TRBV7-2	TRBJ1-3	CASSFSGDSGNTIYF
TRBV5-8	TRBJ2-1	CASASSGLAGGPRNEQFF
TRBV27	TRBJ1-5	CASSLSGVGNQPQHF
TRBV11-2	TRBJ2-7	CASSLWTSGRDSYEQYF
TRBV6-5	TRBJ1-2	CASSFGEHYGYTF
TRBV21-1	TRBJ1-3	CASTSPAPDSVSGNTIYF
TRBV5-1	TRBJ1-5	CASSLERNQPQHF
TRBV5-1	TRBJ2-2	CASSSLTGGGAVYTGELFF
TRBV9	TRBJ2-7	CASSPRGGLGEQYF
TRBV10-2	TRBJ2-7	CASRRLAPTWYEQYF
TRBV28	TRBJ1-5	CASSLVANQPQHF
TRBV27	TRBJ2-2	CASSPRLEGTGELFF
TRBV6-1	TRBJ1-1	CASSVLTGGTEAFF
TRBV6-6	TRBJ2-7	CASRLIGQGTSEQYF
TRBV29-1	TRBJ2-3	CSSSGSMGSITDTQYF
TRBV7-9	TRBJ1-1	CASSLAGTGSTEAFF
TRBV29-1	TRBJ1-2	CSVLGSYGYTF
TRBV30	TRBJ1-2	CAWSVGSGYTF
TRBV5-1	TRBJ1-6	CASSLTGDNSPLHF
TRBV10-3	TRBJ2-5	CAISPNRVEETQYF
TRBV7-9	TRBJ2-2	CASSYRTPNTGTGELFF
TRBV4-1	TRBJ1-4	CASSQWTGINEKLFF
TRBV28	TRBJ1-2	CASSSTPGGLTYGYTF
TRBV27	TRBJ2-3	CASSWLGGGGTDTQYF
TRBV5-1	TRBJ2-7	CASSPLDRPSYEQYF
TRBV30	TRBJ1-2	CAWSRLAWETYGYTF
TRBV18	TRBJ1-1	CASSVAGITEAFF
TRBV6-5	TRBJ2-7	CASSYWRAGEQYF
TRBV7-9	TRBJ2-3	CASSFEQARDTQYF
TRBV7-9	TRBJ2-5	CASSPKAGWQETQYF
TRBV9	TRBJ1-3	CASSVEGAIGNTIYF